This TCR beta chain was captured by sequencing in a study of blood T cell repertoires in COVID-19. Whole-study context: COVID-19 samples collected from the United States, Italy and Spain covered acute and convalescent phases.

CDR3 length: 13 residues. Germline V gives CDR1 SGHTA, CDR2 FQGNSA. Trimming stripped 5 bases from V and 6 bases from J, with 14 bases between. Per the study methods: Counts of nucleated cells, estimated from reference gene primer amplification, were obtained. Generated by immunoSEQ multiplex PCR, the TCRdb table keeps only in-frame clones and is missing some. The V and J calls and clone size were taken over from that table, and D and trimming were inferred from the DNA. The sample has about 65,000 clones, over 75% seen once; the top ten hold around 14%. The chain recombines TRBV7-2 with TRBJ2-7; D is perhaps TRBD1 (6 bases). The sequence was collected from an elderly man with acute or convalescent COVID-19. The sequencing sample was made of peripheral blood. The CDR3 spells CASSPDTGREQYF. The CDR3 DNA follows: TGTGCCAGCAGCCCCGACACAGGGCGCGAGCAGTACTTC.